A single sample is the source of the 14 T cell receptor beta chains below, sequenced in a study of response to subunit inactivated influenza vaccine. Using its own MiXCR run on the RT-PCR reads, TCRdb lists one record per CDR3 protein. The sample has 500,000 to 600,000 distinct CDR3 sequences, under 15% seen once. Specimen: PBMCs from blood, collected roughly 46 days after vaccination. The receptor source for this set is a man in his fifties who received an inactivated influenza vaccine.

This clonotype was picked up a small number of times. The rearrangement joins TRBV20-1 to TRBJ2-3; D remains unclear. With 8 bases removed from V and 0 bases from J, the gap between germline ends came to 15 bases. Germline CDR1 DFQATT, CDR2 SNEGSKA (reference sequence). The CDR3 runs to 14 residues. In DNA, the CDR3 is TGCAGTACCCCCGGCGGTTTTAGCACAGATACGCAGTATTTT. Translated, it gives CSTPGGFSTDTQYF.

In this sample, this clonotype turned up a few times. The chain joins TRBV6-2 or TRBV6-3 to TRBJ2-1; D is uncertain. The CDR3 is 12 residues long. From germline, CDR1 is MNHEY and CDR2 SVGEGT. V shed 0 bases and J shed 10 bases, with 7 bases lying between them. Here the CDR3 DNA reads TGTGCCAGCAGTTACTCGGGCAGGGAGCAGTTCTTC. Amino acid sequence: CASSYSGREQFF.

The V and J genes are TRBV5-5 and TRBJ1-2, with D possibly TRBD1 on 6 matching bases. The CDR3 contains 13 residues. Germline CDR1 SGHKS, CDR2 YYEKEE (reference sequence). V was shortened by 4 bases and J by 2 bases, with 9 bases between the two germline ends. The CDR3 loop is CASSADRNYGYTF. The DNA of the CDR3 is TGTGCCAGCAGCGCCGACAGGAACTATGGCTACACCTTC.

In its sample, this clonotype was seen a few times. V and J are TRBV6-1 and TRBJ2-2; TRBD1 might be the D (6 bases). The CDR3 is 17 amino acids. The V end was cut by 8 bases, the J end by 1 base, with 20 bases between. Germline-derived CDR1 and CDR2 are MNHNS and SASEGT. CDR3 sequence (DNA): TGTGCCAGCCGCTTCCTTAGACAGGCTGAGAACACCGGGGAGCTGTTTTTT. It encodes CASRFLRQAENTGELFF.

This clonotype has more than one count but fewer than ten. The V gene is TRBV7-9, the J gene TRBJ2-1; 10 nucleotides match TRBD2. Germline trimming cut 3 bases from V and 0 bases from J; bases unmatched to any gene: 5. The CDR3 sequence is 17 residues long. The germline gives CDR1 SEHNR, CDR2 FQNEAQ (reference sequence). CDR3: CASSFPSGGYSYNEQFF. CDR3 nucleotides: TGTGCCAGCAGCTTTCCTAGCGGGGGCTACTCCTACAATGAGCAGTTCTTC.

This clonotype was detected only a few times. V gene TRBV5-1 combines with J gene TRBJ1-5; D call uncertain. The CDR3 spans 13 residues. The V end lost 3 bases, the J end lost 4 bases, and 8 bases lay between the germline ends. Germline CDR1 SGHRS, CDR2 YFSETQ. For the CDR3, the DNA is TGCGCCAGCAGCTCGGGCTTTAATCAGCCCCAGCATTTT. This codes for CASSSGFNQPQHF. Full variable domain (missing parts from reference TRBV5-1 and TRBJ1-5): KAGVTQTPRYLIKTRGQQVTLSCSPISGHRSVSWYQQTPGQGLQFLFEYFSETQRNKGNFPGRFSGRQFSNSRSEMNVSTLELGDSALYLCASSSGFNQPQHFGDGTRLSIL.

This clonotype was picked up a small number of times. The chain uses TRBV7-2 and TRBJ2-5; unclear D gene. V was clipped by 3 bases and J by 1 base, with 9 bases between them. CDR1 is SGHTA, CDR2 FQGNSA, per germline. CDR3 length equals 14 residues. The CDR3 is CASSLERFQETQYF. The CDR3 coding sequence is TGTGCCAGCAGCTTGGAGAGATTCCAAGAGACCCAGTACTTC. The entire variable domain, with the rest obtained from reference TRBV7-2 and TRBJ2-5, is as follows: GAGVSQSPSNKVTEKGKDVELRCDPISGHTALYWYRQSLGQGLEFLIYFQGNSAPDKSGLPSDRFSAERTGGSVSTLTIQRTQQEDSAVYLCASSLERFQETQYFGPGTRLLVL.

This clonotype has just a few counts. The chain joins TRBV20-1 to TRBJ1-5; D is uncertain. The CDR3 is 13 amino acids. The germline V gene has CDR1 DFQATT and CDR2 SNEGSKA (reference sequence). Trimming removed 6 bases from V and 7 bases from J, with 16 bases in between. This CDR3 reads CSARPGLRQPQHF. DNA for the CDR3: TGCAGTGCCAGACCCGGGCTCAGGCAGCCCCAGCATTTT.

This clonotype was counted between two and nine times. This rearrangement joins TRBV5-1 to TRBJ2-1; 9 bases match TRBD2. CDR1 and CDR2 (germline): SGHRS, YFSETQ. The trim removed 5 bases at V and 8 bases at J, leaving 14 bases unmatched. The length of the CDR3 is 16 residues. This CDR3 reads CASSSQPGLAGYEQFF. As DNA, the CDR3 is TGCGCCAGCAGTTCACAACCGGGACTAGCAGGGTATGAGCAGTTCTTC.

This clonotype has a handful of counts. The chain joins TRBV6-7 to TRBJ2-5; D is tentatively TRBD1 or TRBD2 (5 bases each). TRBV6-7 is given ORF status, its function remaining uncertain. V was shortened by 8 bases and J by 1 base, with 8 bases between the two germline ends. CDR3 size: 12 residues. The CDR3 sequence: CASGTIQETQYF. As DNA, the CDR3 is TGTGCCAGCGGGACGATCCAAGAGACCCAGTACTTC.

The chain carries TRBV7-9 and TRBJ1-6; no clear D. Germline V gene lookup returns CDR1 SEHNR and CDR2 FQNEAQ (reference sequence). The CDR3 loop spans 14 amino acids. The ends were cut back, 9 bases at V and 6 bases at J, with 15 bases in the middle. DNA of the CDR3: TGTGCCAGTTCAATGCGGGAGGGTAATTCACCCCTCCACTTT. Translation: CASSMREGNSPLHF.

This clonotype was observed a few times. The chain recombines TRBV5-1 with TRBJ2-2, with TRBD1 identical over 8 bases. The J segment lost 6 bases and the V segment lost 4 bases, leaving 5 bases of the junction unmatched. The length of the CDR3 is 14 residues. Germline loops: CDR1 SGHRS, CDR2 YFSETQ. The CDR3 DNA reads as TGCGCCAGCAGCGTCCGACAGGGGTCCGGGGAGCTGTTTTTT. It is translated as CASSVRQGSGELFF.

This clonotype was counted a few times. The DNA for the CDR3 is TGCAGCGTTGAAGTTCCCGGGTCTTCTCGGGAGCAGTACTTC. This codes for CSVEVPGSSREQYF. The chain combines TRBV29-1 with TRBJ2-7; D unresolved. CDR1 is SQVTM, CDR2 ANQGSEA, per germline. Trimming removed 1 base from V and 7 bases from J, with 17 bases in between. The CDR3 is 14 amino acids.

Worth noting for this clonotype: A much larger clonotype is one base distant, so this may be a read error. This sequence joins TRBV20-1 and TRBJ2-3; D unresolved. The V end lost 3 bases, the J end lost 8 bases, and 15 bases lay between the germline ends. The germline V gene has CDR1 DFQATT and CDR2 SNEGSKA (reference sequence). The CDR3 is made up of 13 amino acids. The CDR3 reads CSASSPGPGTQYF. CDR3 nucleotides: TGCAGTGCTAGCTCGCCCGGTCCAGGTACGCAGTATTTT.